The next 31 T cell receptor beta chains were all read from a single sample in a study of glioma-infiltrating T cells. TCR alpha and beta CDR3 regions were amplified from RNA using iRepertoire nested multiplex PCR. Via MiXCR, TCRdb re-called the multiplex PCR reads, giving one row per CDR3 protein. The sample yields a few hundred thousand distinct CDR3 sequences, 35% to 45% seen once. Sequencing was carried out using glioma tissue, nonneoplastic brain tissue, or PBMCs (not recorded which). The receptors derive from a human donor with low-grade glioma or glioblastoma, undergoing nonglioma brain surgery, or in good health (not recorded which).

This clonotype appeared a few times. The chain recombines TRBV6-2 or TRBV6-3 with TRBJ1-1; maybe TRBD1 (5 bases). CDR1 and CDR2 (germline): MNHEY, SVGEGT. This CDR3 region has 15 residues. Trimming removed 6 bases from V and 4 bases from J, with 18 bases in between. This chain's CDR3 is CASSPLPGKTTEAFF. Here the CDR3 DNA reads TGTGCCAGCAGCCCCTTGCCAGGGAAGACCACTGAAGCTTTCTTT.

This clonotype was seen only a few times. The genes are TRBV3-1 and TRBJ2-1; TRBD1 agrees at 10 bases. This CDR3 is built from 16 residues. Germline CDR1 reads LGHDT; CDR2 reads YNNKEL (reference sequence). Unmatched junction bases numbered 7, after V lost 0 bases and J lost 8 bases. CDR3: CASSQDIGTGVDEQFF. DNA for the CDR3: TGTGCCAGCAGCCAAGATATTGGGACAGGGGTGGATGAGCAGTTCTTC.

This clonotype was found a few times. The V call is TRBV20-1, the J call TRBJ2-5; 7 positions agree with TRBD1. The germline CDR1 and CDR2 sequences are DFQATT and SNEGSKA (reference sequence). Trimming took 7 bases from V and 2 from J; bases not matched to a gene: 7. This CDR3 contains 13 residues. The CDR3 DNA reads TGCAGTGTCCGTCAGGGACAGCAAGAGACCCAGTACTTC. Its translation: CSVRQGQQETQYF.

Ten or more counts support this clonotype. The chain links TRBV20-1 to TRBJ1-2; no firm D call. Trimming shortened V by 0 bases and J by 8 bases, and 4 bases separated the two germline ends. The germline gives CDR1 DFQATT, CDR2 SNEGSKA (reference sequence). The CDR3 length is 10 residues. DNA of the CDR3: TGCAGTGCTAGAGACGGGGGCTACACCTTC. This translates into CSARDGGYTF.

This chain joins TRBV12-3 or TRBV12-4 and TRBJ1-2; tentatively, D is TRBD1 (6 bases). CDR3 length equals 16 residues. V gave up 5 bases and J gave up 4 bases, with 20 bases separating them. CDR3 DNA sequence: TGTGCCAGCAGTGGTCGGACAGCCGGTTCAGGCTATGGCTACACCTTC. This sequence encodes CASSGRTAGSGYGYTF.

This clonotype is a singleton in its sample. The CDR3 does not end in the conserved phenylalanine or tryptophan, so this is likely a read error. This CDR3 reads CASSKDRGLYEQYS. CDR3 nucleotides: TGTGCCAGCAGCAAGGACAGGGGGCTGTACGAGCAGTACTCC. V gene TRBV5-6 combines with J gene TRBJ2-7; TRBD1 agrees at 11 bases. Trimming removed 4 bases from V and 4 bases from J; junction bases left unmatched: 4. The CDR3 spans 14 residues. Germline V gene sequence: CDR1 SGHDT, CDR2 YYEEEE.

This clonotype was detected ten times or more. The CDR3 nucleotides read TGTGCCAGCAGTTCACCTCCGGGACTAGCGGAATACGAGCAGTACTTC. This gives the protein CASSSPPGLAEYEQYF. This chain joins TRBV6-2 or TRBV6-3 and TRBJ2-7; 11 bases line up with TRBD2. The CDR3 runs to 16 residues. Germline V lookup: CDR1 MNHEY, CDR2 SVGEGT. The V gene end was trimmed by 4 bases and the J gene end by 4 bases; junction bases not matched to a gene: 9.

Notes on this clonotype: This may stem from a read error, because a much larger clone lies one nucleotide away. The chain uses TRBV3-1 and TRBJ1-1; D is ambiguous. This CDR3 is built from 13 residues. Germline assignment: CDR1 LGHDT and CDR2 YNNKEL (reference sequence). CDR3 bases: TGTGCCACCCAGCGAGAGTTCGACACTGGAGCTTTCTTT. Its translation: CATQREFDTGAFF.

A remark on this clonotype: A junction boundary mismatches the germline segment, possibly from a read error. This chain links TRBV10-2 with TRBJ2-1; no firm D call. The germline V gene has CDR1 WSHSY and CDR2 SAAADI. The CDR3 runs 14 residues. The CDR3 sequence is CASHETPSYNEQFF. In DNA, the CDR3 is TGTGCCTCCCATGAGACTCCGTCCTACAATGAGCAGTTCTTC.

This clonotype was seen many times. The chain uses TRBV27 and TRBJ1-1, with D unresolved. The V end was cut by 6 bases, the J end by 4 bases, with 12 bases between. CDR3 size: 13 residues. Germline V CDR1 and CDR2: MNHEY, SMNVEV (reference sequence). In DNA form, the CDR3 reads TGTGCCAGCAGCCCTTGGGTGCTCACTGAAGCTTTCTTT. It is translated as CASSPWVLTEAFF.

The chain is built from TRBV5-1 and TRBJ2-1, with D perhaps given as TRBD1 or TRBD2 (5 bases each). Germline lookup yields CDR1 SGHRS and CDR2 YFSETQ. There are 15 residues in the CDR3. The ends were cut back, 5 bases at V and 6 bases at J, with 18 bases in the middle. CDR3 loop: CASRTGAGPGNEQFF. The CDR3 region has the DNA TGCGCCAGCAGGACCGGGGCAGGGCCGGGCAATGAGCAGTTCTTC.

Concerning this clonotype: Sequence at one end of the junction differs from germline and may be a read error. The J gene is TRBJ2-7, the V gene TRBV20-1, with a tentative D call TRBD2 (6 bases). The CDR3 length is 14 residues. Germline V CDR1 and CDR2: DFQATT, SNEGSKA (reference sequence). Written as DNA, the CDR3 is TGCAGTGCTTACCGGGACTCTAGCTCCTACCAGCAGTACTTC. It translates to CSAYRDSSSYQQYF.

Notes on this clonotype: One base away lies a much larger clone, so this may be a sequencing read error. This chain uses TRBV18 with TRBJ2-3, with 8 nucleotides matching TRBD2. The junction had 13 bases not matched to a gene; V was cut back by 3 bases and J by 8 bases. Looked up from germline, CDR1 is KGHSH and CDR2 is LQKENI. This CDR3 is 16 amino acids long. CDR3 coding DNA: TGTGCCAGCTCACCCCCCAGCGGGAGTATCAAAGGTACGCAGTATTTT. It yields the protein CASSPPSGSIKGTQYF.

Comments on this clonotype: A much larger clone differs from this one at a single base, so this may be a read error. The chain employs TRBV20-1 and TRBJ2-7; 9 bases are a match to TRBD2. The CDR3 is 13 amino acids. The germline V gene has CDR1 DFQATT and CDR2 SNEGSKA (reference sequence). V was clipped by 4 bases and J by 7 bases; unmatched bases: 8. CDR3 DNA sequence: TGCAGTGCTACCTTAGCGGGAGAGGAAGAGCAGTACTTC. Translation gives CSATLAGEEEQYF.

The rearrangement uses TRBV6-1 and TRBJ2-7; 11 bases agree with TRBD1. The V gene end was trimmed by 8 bases and the J gene end by 3 bases; junction bases not matched to a gene: 12. From germline, CDR1 is MNHNS and CDR2 SASEGT. The CDR3 is 16 amino acids. The CDR3 sequence: CASCSNRDRGIYEQYF. The DNA for the CDR3 is TGTGCCAGCTGTTCTAACCGGGACAGGGGGATCTACGAGCAGTACTTC.

A note on this clonotype: At one boundary the junction diverges from the germline segment, which might be a read error. This rearrangement joins TRBV6-4 to TRBJ1-1; no clear D. The CDR3 is 13 amino acids. From germline, CDR1 is MRHNA and CDR2 SNTAGT. The DNA for the CDR3 is TGTGCCAGCTCGAGCCAGTTGAACACTAAAGCTTCCTTT. Translation gives CASSSQLNTKASF.

This clonotype has ten or more counts. The CDR3 DNA is TGTGCCAGCAGTTTTTCCCCGACTGCCAATGAGCAGTTCTTC. Amino acid sequence: CASSFSPTANEQFF. The chain is built from TRBV27 and TRBJ2-1, with D uncertain. V dropped 3 bases and J dropped 6 bases, with 12 bases sitting between them. The germline V gene encodes CDR1 MNHEY and CDR2 SMNVEV (reference sequence). The CDR3 is 14 residues long.

This clonotype was detected a few times. The chain has TRBV4-2 and TRBJ2-7, with D possibly being TRBD1 or TRBD2 (5 bases each). Germline CDR1 is LGHNA and CDR2 is YNFKEQ. Trimming removed 0 bases at V and 0 bases at J, with 15 bases between. The CDR3 runs 17 residues. DNA of the CDR3: TGTGCCAGCAGCCAAGATATGAGGGGCCCTACCTCCTACGAGCAGTACTTC. Protein product: CASSQDMRGPTSYEQYF.

This clonotype has only a few counts. The gene calls are TRBV28 and TRBJ1-2; perhaps TRBD1 as D (6 bases). Per germline, CDR1 MDHEN and CDR2 SYDVKM. This CDR3 has 14 residues. Trimming removed 6 bases from V and 1 base from J, with 12 bases in between. This CDR3 is CASSPNRVNYGYTF. For the CDR3, the DNA is TGTGCCAGCAGCCCTAACAGGGTTAACTATGGCTACACCTTC.

This clonotype appeared a few times. The chain recombines TRBV7-6 with TRBJ2-3, with 10 bases aligning to TRBD2. CDR3 length: 18 residues. Looked up from germline, CDR1 is SGHVS and CDR2 is FNYEAQ. Unmatched junction bases numbered 13, after V lost 2 bases and J lost 5 bases. Written as DNA, the CDR3 is TGTGCCAGCAGCTTATCCCCCCCCCTAGCGGGGGTGGGAGATACGCAGTATTTT. Translation: CASSLSPPLAGVGDTQYF.

A remark on this clonotype: Just one base apart from a much larger clone, this may be a read error. The chain has TRBV27 and TRBJ2-3; a possible D gene is TRBD1 (5 bases). Trimming removed 2 bases at V and 5 bases at J, with 17 bases between. CDR3 size: 16 residues. CDR1 is MNHEY and CDR2 is SMNVEV in the germline V gene (reference sequence). CDR3 in DNA: TGTGCCAGCAGTTTAGTTGACGGGCGCACAGGAGATACGCAGTATTTT. Protein sequence: CASSLVDGRTGDTQYF.

This clonotype occurred once. J is TRBJ2-7 and V is TRBV7-9; either TRBD1 or TRBD2 may supply D (5 bases each). V lost 5 bases and J 4 bases, leaving 15 bases between the germline ends. The V gene's germline CDR1 is SEHNR and CDR2 FQNEAQ (reference sequence). There are 14 residues in the CDR3. CDR3 loop: CASSERGREYEQYF. The CDR3 DNA is TGTGCCAGCAGCGAGAGGGGACGGGAATACGAGCAGTACTTC.

The rearrangement joins TRBV18 to TRBJ2-1; 7 nucleotides agree with TRBD2. Germline V gene sequence: CDR1 KGHSH, CDR2 LQKENI. The CDR3 loop spans 15 amino acids. J lost 8 bases, V lost 6 bases, and 13 bases had no gene match. The CDR3 loop reads CASSPRGLAVYEQFF. The DNA of the CDR3 is TGTGCCAGCTCCCCGCGAGGGCTAGCGGTATATGAGCAGTTCTTC.

This clonotype was detected ten times or more. The chain links TRBV6-2 or TRBV6-3 to TRBJ2-1; D unclear. Trimming stripped 4 bases from V and 12 bases from J, with 22 bases between. Germline-derived CDR1 and CDR2 are MNHEY and SVGEGT. CDR3 size: 15 residues. The CDR3 DNA is TGTGCCAGCAGTTTTGGGGTGACATCGATGAACGGGCAGTTCTTC. Its protein is CASSFGVTSMNGQFF.

The V gene is TRBV4-3, the J gene TRBJ2-1, with D perhaps assigned TRBD1 or TRBD2 (5 bases each). Germline V lookup: CDR1 LGHNA, CDR2 YSLEER. V was shortened by 1 base and J by 9 bases, with 19 bases between the two germline ends. The length of the CDR3 is 16 residues. CDR3 protein: CASSQGPGPLGVEQFF. The CDR3 DNA follows: TGCGCCAGCAGCCAAGGACCGGGACCTTTAGGGGTTGAGCAGTTCTTC.

The CDR3 nucleotides read TGTGCCAGCAGCTTACACAGCCTAGGGAACACTGAAGCTTTCTTT. It specifies CASSLHSLGNTEAFF. The V and J genes are TRBV5-6 and TRBJ1-1; D gene unclear. Germline V gene sequence: CDR1 SGHDT, CDR2 YYEEEE. V was cut by 2 bases and J by 1 base, with 12 bases left in between. The CDR3 is 15 amino acids.

This clonotype was counted only a few times. The CDR3 spells CASSLPVRTDTQYF. CDR3 bases: TGTGCCAGCAGCTTACCAGTACGCACAGATACGCAGTATTTT. The genes are TRBV7-9 and TRBJ2-3; no clear D. With 2 bases removed from V and 1 base from J, the gap between germline ends came to 7 bases. Germline-derived CDR1 and CDR2 are SEHNR and FQNEAQ (reference sequence). The CDR3 spans 14 residues.

This clonotype was recorded a few times. CDR3 amino acids: CASRVRGGGPREQFF. In DNA form, the CDR3 reads TGTGCCAGCAGGGTCCGGGGGGGAGGGCCTCGGGAGCAGTTCTTC. The J gene is TRBJ2-1, the V gene TRBV6-1, with 8 bases aligning to TRBD2. Germline CDR1 is MNHNS and CDR2 is SASEGT. The trim removed 6 bases at V and 10 bases at J, leaving 14 bases unmatched. The CDR3 is 15 amino acids.

This clonotype has a count of ten or more. The rearrangement uses TRBV28 and TRBJ2-1, with 10 bases aligning to TRBD2. V was pared by 2 bases and J by 6 bases, with 4 bases of the junction left unmatched. The germline gives CDR1 MDHEN, CDR2 SYDVKM. The CDR3 sequence is 15 residues long. The CDR3 nucleotides read TGTGCCAGCAGTTTAGCCCTAGCGGGAGTCAATGAGCAGTTCTTC. This codes for CASSLALAGVNEQFF.

This clonotype appeared a few times. The rearrangement uses TRBV28 and TRBJ2-7; TRBD2 matches 11 bases. Germline CDR1 is MDHEN and CDR2 is SYDVKM. The CDR3 runs to 15 residues. The V segment lost 5 bases and the J segment 4 bases; nucleotides outside the gene matches: 7. Written as DNA, the CDR3 is TGTGCCAGCAGTATAGCGGGAGGGCCCTCTTACGAGCAGTACTTC. It is translated as CASSIAGGPSYEQYF.

Note on this clonotype: Germline is not matched at one junction end, which may reflect a read error. The genes are TRBV6-1 and TRBJ2-7; perhaps D is TRBD1 or TRBD2 (5 bases each). The CDR3 is 13 residues long. Germline V lookup: CDR1 MNHNS, CDR2 SASEGT. In DNA, the CDR3 is TGTGCCATCAGTCCGGGACCCACCTACGAGCAGTACTTC. Protein sequence: CAISPGPTYEQYF.